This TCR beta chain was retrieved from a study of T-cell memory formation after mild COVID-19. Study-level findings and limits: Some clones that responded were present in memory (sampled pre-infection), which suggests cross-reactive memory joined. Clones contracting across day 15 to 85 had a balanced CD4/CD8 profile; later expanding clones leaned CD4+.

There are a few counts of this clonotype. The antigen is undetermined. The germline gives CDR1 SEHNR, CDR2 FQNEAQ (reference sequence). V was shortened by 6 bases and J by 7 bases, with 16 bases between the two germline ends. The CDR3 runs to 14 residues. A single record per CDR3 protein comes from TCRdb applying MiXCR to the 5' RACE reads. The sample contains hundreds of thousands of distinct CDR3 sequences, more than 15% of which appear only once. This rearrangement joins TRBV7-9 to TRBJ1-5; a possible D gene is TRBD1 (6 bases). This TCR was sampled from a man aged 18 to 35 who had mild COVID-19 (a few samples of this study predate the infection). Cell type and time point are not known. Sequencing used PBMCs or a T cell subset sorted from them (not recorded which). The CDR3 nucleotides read TGTGCCAGCAGTGGGGCCCAAGGGGGGCAGCCCCAGCATTTT. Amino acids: CASSGAQGGQPQHF.